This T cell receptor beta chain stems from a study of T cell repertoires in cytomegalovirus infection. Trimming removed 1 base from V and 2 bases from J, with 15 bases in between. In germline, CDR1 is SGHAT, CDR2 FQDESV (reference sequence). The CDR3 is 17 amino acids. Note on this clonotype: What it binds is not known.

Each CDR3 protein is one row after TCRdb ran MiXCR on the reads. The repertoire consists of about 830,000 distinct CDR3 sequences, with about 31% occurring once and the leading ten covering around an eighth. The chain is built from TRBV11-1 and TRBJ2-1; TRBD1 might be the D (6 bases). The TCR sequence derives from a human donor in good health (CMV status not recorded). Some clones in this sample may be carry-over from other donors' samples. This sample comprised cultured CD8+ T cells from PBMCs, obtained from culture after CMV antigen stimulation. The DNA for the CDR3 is TGTGCCAGCAGCTTAGAAGGGGGACCATTCCCCTACAATGAGCAGTTCTTC. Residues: CASSLEGGPFPYNEQFF.